This is a list of T cell receptor beta chains from one sample in a study of blood T cell repertoires in COVID-19. Repertoires were generated with immunoSEQ multiplex PCR, while TCRdb's copy carries only in-frame clones and drops some. This sample has hundreds of thousands of clones, with around 83% found just once. Specimen: peripheral blood. The receptor set was obtained from a woman aged 50 to 60 with acute or convalescent COVID-19. Both conserved end residues are part of each CDR3. A D gene is named only where the DNA matches it firmly. Clone size, where shown, is once, few, many, or a class for clones that have expanded.

17,.,TRBJ1-5,TRBD1,TRBV2,TGTGCCAGCGCCCGGACAGGCGACCCTTATAGCAATCAGCCCCAGCATTTT,CASARTGDPYSNQPQHF
17,.,TRBJ2-3,TRBD2,TRBV3-1/TRBV3-2,TGTGCCAGCAGCATACGTAGGACTAGCGGGTACACAGATACGCAGTATTTT,CASSIRRTSGYTDTQYF
18,.,TRBJ2-2,TRBD1,TRBV24-1,TGTGCCACCAGTGACCTTTCTTCCGGGACAGGGTACACCGGGGAGCTGTTTTTT,CATSDLSSGTGYTGELFF
15,.,TRBJ2-7,TRBD1,TRBV5-1,TGCGCCAGCAGACGCGACAGGGGGAATCACTACGAGCAGTACTTC,CASRRDRGNHYEQYF
12,.,TRBJ1-2,.,TRBV28,TGTGCCAGCAGTTCTGGAGGGTATGGCTACACCTTC,CASSSGGYGYTF
13,.,TRBJ2-7,.,TRBV10-3,TGTGCCATCAGTGGAGGCTCGCCGGGAGAGCAGTACTTC,CAISGGSPGEQYF
18,.,TRBJ2-1,TRBD2,TRBV24-1,TGTGCCACCAGTGATTTAACACCGACTAGCGGGAGTGGGGATGAGCAGTTCTTC,CATSDLTPTSGSGDEQFF
14,.,TRBJ2-5,TRBD2,TRBV24-1,TGTGCCACCAGGGGGGAGGGGAGCCAAGAGACCCAGTACTTC,CATRGEGSQETQYF
14,.,TRBJ1-5,TRBD1,TRBV7-2,TGTGCCAGCAGCTCCGACAGGGACTATCAGCCCCAGCATTTT,CASSSDRDYQPQHF
14,.,TRBJ2-3,TRBD2,TRBV5-1,TGCGCCAGCAGACTTGCGGGAGAAACAGATACGCAGTATTTT,CASRLAGETDTQYF
13,.,TRBJ1-2,.,TRBV19,TGTGCCAGTACCCACACAGACAACTATGGCTACACCTTC,CASTHTDNYGYTF
14,.,TRBJ1-4,TRBD1,TRBV6-5,TGTGCCAGCAGTTCCCGACAGGGTAATGAAAAACTGTTTTTT,CASSSRQGNEKLFF
15,.,TRBJ1-3,.,TRBV7-9,TGTGCCAGCAGCTCCCTCTTTAGCTCTGGAAACACCATATATTTT,CASSSLFSSGNTIYF
15,few,TRBJ1-2,.,TRBV3-1/TRBV3-2,TGTGCCAGCAGCCAATTGACAGTCTCTAACTATGGCTACACCTTC,CASSQLTVSNYGYTF
13,.,TRBJ2-7,.,TRBV3-1/TRBV3-2,TGTGCCAGCAGCCAGACAAAGGCCGGCGAGCAGTACTTC,CASSQTKAGEQYF
16,once,TRBJ2-3,TRBD2,TRBV2,TGTGCCAGCGTTACTAGCGGAGTAAAGAGCACAGATACGCAGTATTTT,CASVTSGVKSTDTQYF
15,.,TRBJ1-2,TRBD1,TRBV9,TGTGCCAGCAGCTCCGGACAGGGGGCAAACTATGGCTACACCTTC,CASSSGQGANYGYTF
14,.,TRBJ2-2,.,TRBV20-1,TGCAGTGCTAGTTGGAGGCGCGGGACCGGGGAGCTGTTTTTT,CSASWRRGTGELFF
14,.,TRBJ2-2,.,TRBV10-2,TGCGCCACCTACCCATGGACTCTACCCGGGGAGCTGTTTTTT,CATYPWTLPGELFF
13,.,TRBJ1-2,.,TRBV10-3,TGTGCCATCAGTGGGGGGGGCGCAGATGGCTACACCTTC,CAISGGGADGYTF
12,few,TRBJ2-5,.,TRBV20-1,TGCAGTGCTAGTCGGGTTCAAGAGACCCAGTACTTC,CSASRVQETQYF
14,.,TRBJ1-5,.,TRBV28,TGTGCCAGCAGTTGGAACAGGGTCAATCAGCCCCAGCATTTT,CASSWNRVNQPQHF
15,.,TRBJ1-1,TRBD1,TRBV29-1,TGCAGCGGCGTGGACAGGGGTGGGCCCCGAACTGAAGCTTTCTTT,CSGVDRGGPRTEAFF
14,few,TRBJ1-4,TRBD1,TRBV7-9,TGTGCCAGCAGCGGACAGGGATTTAATGAAAAACTGTTTTTT,CASSGQGFNEKLFF
14,.,TRBJ2-1,.,TRBV3-1/TRBV3-2,TGTGCCAGCAGCCCGGACTATACTTACAATGAGCAGTTCTTC,CASSPDYTYNEQFF
14,once,TRBJ2-7,TRBD2,TRBV3-1/TRBV3-2,TGTGCCAGCAGCCTACAACGCGGGGGGAACGAGCAGTACTTC,CASSLQRGGNEQYF
20,.,TRBJ2-6,TRBD2,TRBV9,TGTGCCAGCAGCAACAGACGCGGACTAGCGGGAGTCTCTGGGGCCAACGTCCTGACTTTC,CASSNRRGLAGVSGANVLTF
16,.,TRBJ2-1,TRBD1,TRBV2,TGTGCCAGCAGTCCAGACAGGGGCAATTTCTACAATGAGCAGTTCTTC,CASSPDRGNFYNEQFF
18,.,TRBJ2-3,TRBD2,TRBV5-1,TGCGCCAGCAGCTTCTTTAGGCTAGCGGGAGGGCTTACAGATACGCAGTATTTT,CASSFFRLAGGLTDTQYF
16,.,TRBJ1-5,.,TRBV6-2/TRBV6-3,TGTGCCAGCAGTTACCCCGACAGTTATAGCAATCAGCCCCAGCATTTT,CASSYPDSYSNQPQHF
19,.,TRBJ1-2,TRBD1,TRBV7-2,TGTGCCAGCAGAAAAGACGGACTCCCGGGACAGGGGAGACACTATGGCTACACCTTC,CASRKDGLPGQGRHYGYTF
13,.,TRBJ1-1,.,TRBV5-6,TGTGCCAGCAGCTGGTACATGAACACTGAAGCTTTCTTT,CASSWYMNTEAFF
15,.,TRBJ2-1,.,TRBV28,TGTGCCAGCAGCACAGATAGCGGCTCCTACAATGAGCAGTTCTTC,CASSTDSGSYNEQFF
14,.,TRBJ2-2,.,TRBV20-1,TGCAGTGCTAGTGAGACAGTCTTCACCGGGGAGCTGTTTTTT,CSASETVFTGELFF
15,.,TRBJ2-1,TRBD1,TRBV6-5,TGTGCCAGCAGCGCCCGGGACAGGGGGCACAATGAGCAGTTCTTC,CASSARDRGHNEQFF
13,.,TRBJ1-1,.,TRBV30,TGTGCCTGGAGTCACACGCCGAACACTGAAGCTTTCTTT,CAWSHTPNTEAFF
15,.,TRBJ2-5,.,TRBV18,TGTGCCAGCTCACCACCGAACAGGGATAGAGAGACCCAGTACTTC,CASSPPNRDRETQYF
12,.,TRBJ2-7,.,TRBV5-1,TGCGCCAGCAGCCCCGACAGCTACGAGCAGTACTTC,CASSPDSYEQYF
18,.,TRBJ2-7,TRBD2,TRBV6-1,TGTGCCAGCAGTGAAGCGAGACTAGCGGGAGGGTTGATAGACGAGCAGTACTTC,CASSEARLAGGLIDEQYF
17,.,TRBJ2-2,TRBD1,TRBV11-2,TGTGCCAGCAGCTTAGGGGTCAGGGGGCCGAACACCGGGGAGCTGTTTTTT,CASSLGVRGPNTGELFF
13,.,TRBJ2-7,TRBD2,TRBV27,TGTGCCAGCAGTTGGGGGGGGGACTACGAGCAGTACTTC,CASSWGGDYEQYF
13,few,TRBJ1-4,TRBD1,TRBV11-2,TGTGCCAGCAGCTCCGGACAGGGGGGTTGGCCAGTGTTT,CASSSGQGGWPVF
14,once,TRBJ1-1,.,TRBV6-5,TGTGCCAGCAGTCTCCACATTCAGAACACTGAAGCTTTCTTT,CASSLHIQNTEAFF
17,once,TRBJ1-2,TRBD1,TRBV27,TGTGCCAGCAGTTCTAATAGTGGGGGACAGGGGGCGGTTGGCTACACCTTC,CASSSNSGGQGAVGYTF
15,.,TRBJ2-4,.,TRBV19,TGTGCCAGTAGTCGCTTTTTGGCGGGAACAAACATTCAGTACTTC,CASSRFLAGTNIQYF
11,.,TRBJ1-1,.,TRBV27,TGTGCCAGCAGTTTTGGAGGGGACGCTTTCTTT,CASSFGGDAFF
16,few,TRBJ2-1,TRBD2,TRBV5-6,TGTGCCAGCAGCTTGGAGCGGGAAACCCCCTACAATGAGCAGTTCTTC,CASSLERETPYNEQFF
21,.,TRBJ2-7,TRBD2,TRBV10-1,TGCGCCAGTCTTTCGGGACTAGCGGGAGGGCCTGGATCCCAACACTCCTACGAGCAGTACTTC,CASLSGLAGGPGSQHSYEQYF
16,once,TRBJ2-7,TRBD1,TRBV5-1,TGCGCCAGCAGCTTGGGGGACAGGGTGGAAGTAAACGAGCAGTACTTC,CASSLGDRVEVNEQYF
15,few,TRBJ1-2,TRBD1,TRBV27,TGTGCCAGCAGTTTAGGGACAGGTTATTCCTATGGCTACACCTTC,CASSLGTGYSYGYTF
15,.,TRBJ2-7,TRBD2,TRBV10-3,TGTGCCATCAGTGAGTCGAAGGGACTAGCGGCCGAGCAGTACTTC,CAISESKGLAAEQYF
15,.,TRBJ2-7,TRBD2,TRBV7-3,TGTGCCAGCAGCTTCGGGACTAGCGGAGGCTACGAGCAGTACTTC,CASSFGTSGGYEQYF
15,.,TRBJ2-4,.,TRBV6-5,TGTGCCAGCAGACCCATGGACGGGTCGCGGGGCATTCAGTACTTC,CASRPMDGSRGIQYF
13,.,TRBJ2-5,.,TRBV5-4,TGTGCCAGCAGCTTCGGTCACGGGGAGACCCAGTACTTC,CASSFGHGETQYF